The 27 T cell receptor beta chains in this list originate from one sample, sequenced in a study of blood T cell repertoires in COVID-19. Sequencing used immunoSEQ multiplex PCR; TCRdb keeps in-frame clones, though not all of them. There are under 250,000 clones in the sample; 70% to 85% occur only once, and 7.5% to 10% lies in the top ten. Sequencing was carried out using peripheral blood. Receptors originate from an older man with acute or convalescent COVID-19.

The rearrangement uses TRBV12-5 and TRBJ1-5; 8 positions agree with TRBD1. This CDR3 contains 15 residues. The V gene's germline CDR1 is LGHNT and CDR2 FRNRAP. With V trimmed by 7 bases and J by 4 bases, 9 bases remained unmatched. The CDR3 coding sequence is TGTGCTAGTGCCCCGACAGGGGCCGATAATCAGCCCCAGCATTTT. This gives the protein CASAPTGADNQPQHF.

This chain uses TRBV11-1 with TRBJ2-2, with D possibly being TRBD1 (6 bases). Deletions cut 4 bases from V and 5 bases from J, with 11 bases between. Germline-derived CDR1 and CDR2 are SGHAT and FQDESV (reference sequence). This CDR3 spans 14 amino acids. CDR3 loop: CASSSQGHTGELFF. The CDR3 DNA follows: TGTGCCAGCAGCTCCCAGGGGCATACCGGGGAGCTGTTTTTT.

This clone occurred once. The V and J genes are TRBV19 and TRBJ2-7, with 11 bases lining up with TRBD2. Germline-derived CDR1 and CDR2 are LNHDA and SQIVND (reference sequence). The CDR3 sequence is 16 residues long. V was pared by 0 bases and J by 12 bases, with 13 bases of the junction left unmatched. The CDR3 region is CASSIEGTSGWIDGYF. CDR3 bases: TGTGCCAGTAGTATAGAGGGGACTAGCGGTTGGATCGATGGGTACTTC.

The chain carries TRBV20-1 and TRBJ1-1; tentative D call: TRBD1 (5 bases). The CDR3 totals 11 residues. Germline V lookup: CDR1 DFQATT, CDR2 SNEGSKA (reference sequence). CDR3 residues: CRFQGDTEAFF. Here the CDR3 DNA reads TGCAGATTCCAGGGTGACACTGAAGCTTTCTTT.

V is TRBV4-1 and J is TRBJ2-7, with 8 positions matching TRBD2. The CDR3 sequence is 17 residues long. Germline-derived CDR1 and CDR2 are MGHRA and YSYEKL. V was clipped by 4 bases and J by 2 bases; unmatched bases: 13. The CDR3 DNA follows: TGCGCCAGCAGCCCAAAGGCGGGGGGCAGGGTGCCCTACGAGCAGTACTTC. Its protein is CASSPKAGGRVPYEQYF.

CDR3 residues: CASRGTGGQPQHF. The CDR3, as DNA: TGTGCCAGCAGGGGGACAGGGGGACAGCCCCAGCATTTT. This sequence joins TRBV27 and TRBJ1-5; TRBD1 agrees at 11 bases. CDR3 length equals 13 residues. The V gene's germline CDR1 is MNHEY and CDR2 SMNVEV (reference sequence). V gave up 6 bases and J gave up 7 bases; unmatched junction bases: 2.

This clone was found a few times. The chain has TRBV5-1 and TRBJ2-7, with a weak D call TRBD1 (5 bases). There are 16 residues in the CDR3. Germline values: CDR1 SGHRS, CDR2 YFSETQ. The V end lost 3 bases, the J end lost 5 bases, and 21 bases lay between the germline ends. CDR3 residues: CASSSLRPRGPNEQYF. The CDR3 DNA reads TGCGCCAGCAGCTCCCTGAGGCCAAGGGGCCCGAACGAGCAGTACTTC.

This chain links TRBV5-6 with TRBJ1-3; D is perhaps TRBD1 (6 bases). V was shortened by 2 bases and J by 7 bases, with 10 bases between the two germline ends. This CDR3 contains 13 residues. CDR1 is SGHDT, CDR2 YYEEEE, per germline. The CDR3 DNA is TGTGCCAGCAGCTTACCGACAGGTAACACCATATATTTT. Its translation: CASSLPTGNTIYF.

The V and J genes are TRBV2 and TRBJ2-2; perhaps TRBD1 as D (5 bases). Trimming stripped 3 bases from V and 1 base from J, with 6 bases between. The CDR3 runs to 14 residues. Germline loops: CDR1 SNHLY, CDR2 FYNNEI. This chain's CDR3 is CASSDTGNTGELFF. The CDR3 coding sequence is TGTGCCAGCAGTGATACAGGGAACACCGGGGAGCTGTTTTTT.

The genes are TRBV7-9 and TRBJ1-2; TRBD1 matches at 7 bases. The CDR3 covers 14 residues. Trimming at V came to 1 base and at J to 5 bases, leaving 4 bases not matched to a gene. Germline lookup yields CDR1 SEHNR and CDR2 FQNEAQ (reference sequence). The DNA of the CDR3 is TGTGCCAGCAGCTTAGGAAGGGGGCCTTATGGCTACACCTTC. It is translated as CASSLGRGPYGYTF.

This clone was counted between two and nine times. V and J are TRBV19 and TRBJ1-1, with D possibly TRBD1 on 5 matching bases. Germline CDR1 is LNHDA and CDR2 is SQIVND (reference sequence). Trimming shortened V by 6 bases and J by 8 bases, and 19 bases separated the two germline ends. This CDR3 is built from 14 residues. CDR3 coding DNA: TGTGCCAGTAGCCCCGTCCGGGGGGTAGCGGAAGCTTTCTTT. As protein: CASSPVRGVAEAFF.

The genes are TRBV6-5 and TRBJ2-7, with 7 bases fitting TRBD1. CDR3 length equals 14 residues. V shed 7 bases and J 5 bases; nucleotides not matched to a gene: 11. The germline V gene encodes CDR1 MNHEY and CDR2 SVGAGI. This CDR3 reads CASKPGTVLDEQYF. The CDR3 DNA is TGTGCCAGCAAACCCGGGACAGTACTTGACGAGCAGTACTTC.

The chain is built from TRBV7-9 and TRBJ2-7, with D unresolved. The CDR3 is made up of 13 amino acids. V gave up 0 bases and J gave up 6 bases, with 9 bases separating them. The germline V gene has CDR1 SEHNR and CDR2 FQNEAQ (reference sequence). CDR3 bases: TGTGCCAGCAGCTTAGCGTTCAACTCCGAGCAGTACTTC. It encodes CASSLAFNSEQYF.

The chain links TRBV6-5 to TRBJ1-6; D perhaps matches TRBD1 (5 bases). Germline values: CDR1 MNHEY, CDR2 SVGAGI. The CDR3 consists of 15 residues. Between the trimmed V and J ends, which lost 0 bases and 12 bases, there was a span of 15 bases. CDR3 region: CASSYSRALVIPLHF. The CDR3, as DNA: TGTGCCAGCAGTTACTCCAGGGCCCTGGTTATACCCCTCCACTTT.

The genes are TRBV19 and TRBJ1-2; D is ambiguous. The length of the CDR3 is 15 residues. Trimming removed 3 bases at V and 0 bases at J, with 11 bases between. From germline, CDR1 is LNHDA and CDR2 SQIVND (reference sequence). The CDR3 region is CASSMEGLANYGYTF. The CDR3 region has the DNA TGTGCCAGTAGTATGGAGGGTCTGGCTAACTATGGCTACACCTTC.

The chain combines TRBV14 with TRBJ2-2; 9 nucleotides agree with TRBD2. The CDR3 has 17 amino acids. The junction had 6 bases not matched to a gene; V was cut back by 0 bases and J by 4 bases. Germline lookup yields CDR1 SGHDN and CDR2 FVKESK. The CDR3 protein is CASSQEAGGLATGELFF. The DNA for the CDR3 is TGTGCCAGCAGCCAAGAAGCGGGGGGCTTGGCCACCGGGGAGCTGTTTTTT.

This chain connects TRBV28 to TRBJ1-5, with D maybe TRBD1 (6 bases). The CDR3 is made up of 14 amino acids. Trimming took off 7 bases at V and 3 bases at J, with 13 bases between the two ends. The germline V gene has CDR1 MDHEN and CDR2 SYDVKM. CDR3 in DNA: TGTGCCAGCAACTACAGGGTTCTCAATCAGCCCCAGCATTTT. Translation: CASNYRVLNQPQHF.

This chain uses TRBV14 with TRBJ1-4; 7 bases fit TRBD1. Germline CDR1 SGHDN, CDR2 FVKESK. The CDR3 runs 15 residues. Trimming removed 3 bases from V and 4 bases from J; junction bases left unmatched: 5. The DNA of the CDR3 is TGTGCCAGCAGCCACTACAGGGGCCATAATGAAAAACTGTTTTTT. Translation gives CASSHYRGHNEKLFF.

This clone was observed a single time. J is TRBJ2-1 and V is TRBV6-4; 10 bases match TRBD2. Germline CDR1 is MRHNA and CDR2 is SNTAGT. This CDR3 comprises 20 residues. Trimming took 3 bases from V and 0 from J; bases not matched to a gene: 14. CDR3 protein: CASSEVPMLAGVSSYNEQFF. In nucleotides, the CDR3 is TGTGCCAGCAGTGAGGTTCCCATGCTAGCGGGAGTGAGCTCCTACAATGAGCAGTTCTTC.

The V and J genes are TRBV2 and TRBJ1-6; D possibly corresponds to TRBD1 (5 bases). V was cut by 1 base and J by 0 bases, with 7 bases left in between. The germline CDR1 and CDR2 sequences are SNHLY and FYNNEI. This CDR3 spans 16 amino acids. In DNA form, the CDR3 reads TGTGCCAGCAGTGAAGGACAGTACTCCTATAATTCACCCCTCCACTTT. This translates into CASSEGQYSYNSPLHF.

The chain recombines TRBV18 with TRBJ1-3; the D gene is possibly TRBD1 (6 bases). CDR3 size: 16 residues. Germline CDR1 is KGHSH and CDR2 is LQKENI. V lost 4 bases and J lost 4, with 17 bases in between. CDR3 residues: CASSRIVQGSGNTIYF. The CDR3 coding sequence is TGTGCCAGCTCACGGATAGTACAGGGATCCGGAAACACCATATATTTT.

The chain uses TRBV7-3 and TRBJ2-6; D possibly corresponds to TRBD1 (6 bases). Trimming cost V 0 bases and J 3 bases, with 15 bases left between them. Germline V gene data show CDR1 as SGHTA and CDR2 as FQGTGA. This CDR3 is built from 18 residues. CDR3 nucleotides: TGTGCCAGCAGCTTAACCTCAGGGGCCCTCTTTGGGGCCAACGTCCTGACTTTC. This sequence encodes CASSLTSGALFGANVLTF.

The V gene is TRBV1, the J gene TRBJ2-7; the table's D call of TRBD2 was not tested on the DNA. TRBV1 represents a pseudogene. This CDR3 contains 17 residues. CDR3 amino acids: CTSSQDPRDGSSYEQYF. The CDR3 DNA reads TGCACCAGCAGCCAAGACCCCCGGGACGGGAGCTCCTACGAGCAGTACTTC.

DNA for the CDR3: TGTGCCAGCAGCTCCAGCCGGGGGGATGAGCAGTTCTTC. It translates to CASSSSRGDEQFF. This rearrangement joins TRBV7-9 to TRBJ2-1; 7 bases fit TRBD2. CDR1 and CDR2 (germline): SEHNR, FQNEAQ (reference sequence). CDR3 size: 13 residues. V lost 4 bases to trimming and J lost 8 bases; unmatched junction nucleotides: 5.

The chain joins TRBV5-1 to TRBJ2-1; D is possibly TRBD1 (5 bases). Trimming took 4 bases from V and 2 from J, leaving 13 bases between them. The CDR3 is made up of 15 amino acids. CDR1 SGHRS and CDR2 YFSETQ come from the germline V gene. The CDR3 coding sequence is TGCGCCAGCAGCCAGGGCGGCGGCACCTACAATGAGCAGTTCTTC. Translating gives CASSQGGGTYNEQFF.

The CDR3 DNA reads as TGTGCCAGCAGCTTAGCAGGGGGAAGGGATTCACCCCTCCACTTT. This translates into CASSLAGGRDSPLHF. V is TRBV5-4 and J is TRBJ1-6, with TRBD1 matching 7 bases. The J segment lost 8 bases and the V segment lost 2 bases, leaving 7 bases of the junction unmatched. Germline-derived CDR1 and CDR2 are SGHNT and YYREEE (reference sequence). The CDR3 runs to 15 residues.

The rearrangement links TRBV10-3 to TRBJ1-5, with 9 nucleotides matching TRBD1. This CDR3 contains 14 residues. The junction had 7 bases not matched to a gene; V was cut back by 7 bases and J by 6 bases. Germline-derived CDR1 and CDR2 are ENHRY and SYGVKD. CDR3 in DNA: TGTGCCATCAAGGGGGGACAGGGCGGTCAGCCCCAGCATTTT. Its translation: CAIKGGQGGQPQHF.